These 24 T cell receptor beta chains share one sample of origin, sequenced in a study of response to subunit inactivated influenza vaccine. TCRdb recomputed calls from the RT-PCR reads with MiXCR, one row per CDR3 protein. Here the sample spans hundreds of thousands of distinct CDR3 sequences, approximately 14% being singletons. The sequencing here drew on PBMCs from blood, taken roughly 15 days before vaccination. These receptor sequences come from a man in his fifties or sixties who received an inactivated influenza vaccine.

The gene calls are TRBV12-3 or TRBV12-4 and TRBJ2-3; D possibly corresponds to TRBD2 (5 bases). The CDR3 covers 15 residues. Between the trimmed V and J ends, which lost 0 bases and 2 bases, there was a span of 9 bases. The CDR3: CASSLATGITDTQYF. In nucleotides, the CDR3 is TGTGCCAGCAGTTTAGCAACGGGGATCACAGATACGCAGTATTTT.

The chain couples TRBV7-9 to TRBJ1-1; D is ambiguous. Per the germline V gene, CDR1 is SEHNR and CDR2 is FQNEAQ (reference sequence). The germline V and J ends were trimmed by 5 bases and 3 bases, with 7 bases remaining between them. This CDR3 spans 12 amino acids. The CDR3 is CASSLKDTEAFF. CDR3 in DNA: TGTGCCAGCAGCCTCAAAGACACTGAAGCTTTCTTT.

Remarks on this clonotype: At one of its ends the junction is not consistent with the germline gene, which may arise from a read error. The gene calls are TRBV28 and TRBJ2-7; possibly TRBD1 for D (6 bases). Germline values: CDR1 MDHEN, CDR2 SYDVKM. The CDR3 covers 14 residues. CDR3 sequence (DNA): TGTGTCAGCACCCAACCCGGACAGTCCTACGAGCAGTACTTC. Translated: CVSTQPGQSYEQYF.

This clonotype was counted a few times. V is TRBV12-3 or TRBV12-4 and J is TRBJ2-5; unclear D gene. Trimming cost V 3 bases and J 2 bases, with 10 bases left between them. CDR3 length: 14 amino acids. The CDR3 is CASSFSGLQETQYF. The DNA for the CDR3 is TGTGCCAGCAGTTTTTCAGGCCTGCAAGAGACCCAGTACTTC.

This clonotype occurred many times. The V call is TRBV3-1, the J call TRBJ2-2; 8 bases agree with TRBD2. J was trimmed by 4 bases and V by 4 bases; bases with no gene match: 5. The CDR3 spans 15 residues. Germline values: CDR1 LGHDT, CDR2 YNNKEL (reference sequence). The CDR3: CASSRAGASTGELFF. DNA of the CDR3: TGTGCCAGCAGCCGAGCGGGAGCGAGCACCGGGGAGCTGTTTTTT. Together with reference TRBV3-1 and TRBJ2-2, the CDR3 gives the full variable domain: DTAVSQTPKYLVTQMGNDKSIKCEQNLGHDTMYWYKQDSKKFLKIMFSYNNKELIINETVPNRFSPKSPDKAHLNLHINSLELGDSAVYFCASSRAGASTGELFFGEGSRLTVL.

V usage is TRBV9 and J usage is TRBJ1-6, with D possibly being TRBD1 (6 bases). Trimming took 5 bases from V and 6 from J, leaving 18 bases between them. Per the germline V gene, CDR1 is SGDLS and CDR2 is YYNGEE. This CDR3 contains 16 residues. This CDR3 reads CASSEGGFWGNSPLHF. CDR3 DNA: TGTGCCAGCAGTGAGGGGGGATTTTGGGGTAATTCACCCCTCCACTTT. Combining the CDR3 with reference TRBV9 and TRBJ1-6 gives the whole variable domain DSGVTQTPKHLITATGQRVTLRCSPRSGDLSVYWYQQSLDQGLQFLIQYYNGEERAKGNILERFSAQQFPDLHSELNLSSLELGDSALYFCASSEGGFWGNSPLHFGNGTRLTVT.

In this sample, this clonotype turned up a few times. The chain joins TRBV20-1 to TRBJ2-1; 8 bases fit TRBD2. Germline V gene sequence: CDR1 DFQATT, CDR2 SNEGSKA (reference sequence). The trim removed 3 bases at V and 8 bases at J, leaving 6 bases unmatched. CDR3 length: 13 amino acids. The CDR3 here is CSASLRREDEQFF. CDR3 coding DNA: TGCAGTGCTAGCCTCCGGCGGGAGGATGAGCAGTTCTTC.

The chain combines TRBV20-1 with TRBJ2-7; D ambiguous. The V and J ends lost 3 bases and 4 bases respectively, with 16 bases between them. The CDR3 has 14 amino acids. Germline V gives CDR1 DFQATT, CDR2 SNEGSKA (reference sequence). The CDR3 nucleotides are TGCAGTGCTAGCCCTAACGCCCGAGAATACGAGCAGTACTTC. Its translation is CSASPNAREYEQYF.

Only a few counts were recorded for this clonotype. The rearrangement links TRBV23-1 to TRBJ2-7, with 9 bases fitting TRBD1. TRBV23-1 is annotated as an ORF whose role is uncertain. The CDR3 runs to 17 residues. V lost 8 bases and J lost 5; bases outside the gene matches: 19. DNA of the CDR3: TGCGCCAGCCCCCTGACTCCTCCGGGACAGGGTTTGCACGAGCAGTACTTC. Amino acids: CASPLTPPGQGLHEQYF.

The chain links TRBV12-3 or TRBV12-4 to TRBJ2-5, with D tentatively TRBD2 (6 bases). The V and J ends lost 10 bases and 7 bases respectively, with 16 bases between them. This CDR3 spans 12 amino acids. The CDR3 protein is CANKAGLWTQYF. CDR3 nucleotides: TGTGCCAACAAGGCGGGGCTATGGACCCAGTACTTC.

This clonotype was seen a handful of times. The CDR3: CASSPPSGRANEQYF. CDR3 DNA sequence: TGCGCCAGCAGCCCGCCTAGCGGGAGGGCCAACGAGCAGTACTTC. The V and J genes are TRBV5-1 and TRBJ2-7, with 12 bases aligning to TRBD2. After removal of 4 bases from V and 5 bases from J, the junction contained 7 bases not matched to a gene. Germline CDR1 reads SGHRS; CDR2 reads YFSETQ. This CDR3 region has 15 residues.

This clonotype showed up many times. J is TRBJ1-4 and V is TRBV28; D might be TRBD1 (5 bases). Trimming cost V 1 base and J 0 bases, with 6 bases left between them. The V gene's germline CDR1 is MDHEN and CDR2 SYDVKM. The CDR3 has 15 residues. The CDR3 is CASSLSGATNEKLFF. CDR3 nucleotides: TGTGCCAGCAGTTTATCGGGGGCAACTAATGAAAAACTGTTTTTT.

The chain couples TRBV6-1 to TRBJ2-7, with no clear D. The V end lost 8 bases, the J end lost 6 bases, and 20 bases lay between the germline ends. The CDR3 is 14 residues long. Looked up from germline, CDR1 is MNHNS and CDR2 is SASEGT. The CDR3 protein is CASESDLPPGEQYF. CDR3 DNA sequence: TGTGCCAGCGAATCAGATTTGCCCCCTGGCGAGCAGTACTTC.

This clonotype was seen a handful of times. The V call is TRBV20-1, the J call TRBJ1-1; D perhaps matches TRBD1 (6 bases). CDR1 and CDR2 from the germline V gene are DFQATT and SNEGSKA (reference sequence). This CDR3 is built from 13 residues. Between the trimmed V and J ends, which lost 6 bases and 1 base, there was a span of 12 bases. This CDR3 is CSAFEGGNTEAFF. In DNA form, the CDR3 reads TGCAGTGCCTTTGAAGGGGGGAACACTGAAGCTTTCTTT.

This clonotype was observed a few times. V usage is TRBV20-1 and J usage is TRBJ2-1; 12 bases agree with TRBD2. The CDR3 runs 15 residues. J lost 4 bases, V lost 4 bases, and 5 bases had no gene match. Germline V gene lookup returns CDR1 DFQATT and CDR2 SNEGSKA (reference sequence). Here the CDR3 reads CSAKSSGREYNEQFF. As DNA, the CDR3 is TGCAGTGCTAAGTCTAGCGGGAGGGAGTACAATGAGCAGTTCTTC.

This clonotype was found a few times. The DNA for the CDR3 is TGTGCCAGCAGCTTAAATTTAGGAATCTCAACTAATGAAAAACTGTTTTTT. This sequence encodes CASSLNLGISTNEKLFF. The chain is built from TRBV7-9 and TRBJ1-4; D gene unclear. V was clipped by 2 bases and J by 0 bases, with 13 bases between them. This CDR3 has 17 residues. Germline-derived CDR1 and CDR2 are SEHNR and FQNEAQ (reference sequence).

This clonotype was detected a few times. The chain is built from TRBV20-1 and TRBJ2-7; possible D gene TRBD1, 6 bases. V was pared by 6 bases and J by 1 base, with 13 bases between. The CDR3 loop spans 13 amino acids. CDR1 and CDR2 from the germline V gene are DFQATT and SNEGSKA (reference sequence). DNA of the CDR3: TGCAGTGCCAACCCCGGGACATCCTACGAGCAGTACTTC. It codes for CSANPGTSYEQYF.

This sequence joins TRBV29-1 and TRBJ2-2; TRBD1 aligns across 9 bases. J was trimmed by 3 bases and V by 3 bases; bases with no gene match: 8. Germline V gives CDR1 SQVTM, CDR2 ANQGSEA. This CDR3 spans 16 amino acids. The CDR3 DNA reads as TGCAGCGTTGAGAAGGGACAGGGTGTGGACACCGGGGAGCTGTTTTTT. It specifies CSVEKGQGVDTGELFF.

The chain recombines TRBV7-6 with TRBJ1-3, with D maybe TRBD1 (5 bases). CDR3 length: 15 amino acids. Looked up from germline, CDR1 is SGHVS and CDR2 is FNYEAQ. V dropped 1 base and J dropped 2 bases, with 9 bases sitting between them. The CDR3 sequence is CASSLDQGPGNTIYF. CDR3 nucleotides: TGTGCCAGCAGCTTAGACCAGGGACCTGGAAACACCATATATTTT.

This clonotype has only a few counts. The genes are TRBV4-2 and TRBJ2-1, with 9 bases that match TRBD2. Per germline, CDR1 LGHNA and CDR2 YNFKEQ. With 4 bases clipped from V and 7 bases from J, the junction kept 11 bases outside the gene matches. This CDR3 spans 16 amino acids. CDR3 nucleotide sequence: TGTGCCAGCAGCCCCCACTTTAGCGGGAGAGGAAATGAGCAGTTCTTC. It codes for CASSPHFSGRGNEQFF.

The V call is TRBV12-3 or TRBV12-4, the J call TRBJ2-5; 7 nucleotides agree with TRBD1. The CDR3 has 17 amino acids. The trim removed 2 bases at V and 0 bases at J, leaving 9 bases unmatched. The CDR3 nucleotides are TGTGCCAGCAGTTTACACCCAGGGACAGACAACCAAGAGACCCAGTACTTC. As protein: CASSLHPGTDNQETQYF.

CDR3 bases: TGTGCCAGCAGCTTAGTGCTAGCGCGCTCCTACAATGAGCAGTTCTTC. Translation: CASSLVLARSYNEQFF. The chain links TRBV11-2 to TRBJ2-1, with a possible D match to TRBD2 (6 bases). The V gene's germline CDR1 is SGHAT and CDR2 FQNNGV. The CDR3 runs to 16 residues. V shed 1 base and J shed 0 bases, with 10 bases lying between them.

This clonotype showed up many times. V gene TRBV4-3 combines with J gene TRBJ2-1; D gene ambiguous. The V gene's germline CDR1 is LGHNA and CDR2 YSLEER. This CDR3 contains 14 residues. The V gene lost 0 bases and the J gene lost 0 bases, with 3 bases spanning the gap. The CDR3, as DNA: TGCGCCAGCAGCCAAGATACCTCCTACAATGAGCAGTTCTTC. It specifies CASSQDTSYNEQFF.

The gene calls are TRBV6-1 and TRBJ2-1; D not certain. The V gene's germline CDR1 is MNHNS and CDR2 SASEGT. Trimming stripped 5 bases from V and 4 bases from J, with 12 bases between. There are 14 residues in the CDR3. The CDR3 nucleotides read TGTGCCAGCAGTCCCCGGTACCCTTACAATGAGCAGTTCTTC. It encodes CASSPRYPYNEQFF.